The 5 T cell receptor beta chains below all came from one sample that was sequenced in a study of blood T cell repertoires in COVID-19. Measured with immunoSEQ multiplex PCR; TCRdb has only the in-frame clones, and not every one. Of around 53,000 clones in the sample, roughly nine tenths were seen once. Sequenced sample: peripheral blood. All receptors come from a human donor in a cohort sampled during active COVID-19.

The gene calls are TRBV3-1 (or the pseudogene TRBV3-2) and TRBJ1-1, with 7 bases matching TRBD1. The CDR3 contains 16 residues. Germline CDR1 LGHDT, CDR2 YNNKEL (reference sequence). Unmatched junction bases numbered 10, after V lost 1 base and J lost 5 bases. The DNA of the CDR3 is TGTGCCAGCAGCCAAGGATTTCAGGGGGGTTGGACTGAAGCTTTCTTT. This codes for CASSQGFQGGWTEAFF.

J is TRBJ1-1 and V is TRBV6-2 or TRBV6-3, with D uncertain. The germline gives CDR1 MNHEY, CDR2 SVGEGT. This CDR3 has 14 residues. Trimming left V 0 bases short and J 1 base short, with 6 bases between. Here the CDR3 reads CASSYSGRNTEAFF. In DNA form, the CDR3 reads TGTGCCAGCAGTTACTCTGGGCGGAACACTGAAGCTTTCTTT.

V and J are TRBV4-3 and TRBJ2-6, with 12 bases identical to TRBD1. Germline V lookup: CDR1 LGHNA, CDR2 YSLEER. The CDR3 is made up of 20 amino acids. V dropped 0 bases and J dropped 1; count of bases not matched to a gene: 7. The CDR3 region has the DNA TGCGCCAGCAGCCAAGAACCTCCGGGACAGGGGGCGTCTGGGGCCAACGTCCTGACTTTC. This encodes CASSQEPPGQGASGANVLTF.

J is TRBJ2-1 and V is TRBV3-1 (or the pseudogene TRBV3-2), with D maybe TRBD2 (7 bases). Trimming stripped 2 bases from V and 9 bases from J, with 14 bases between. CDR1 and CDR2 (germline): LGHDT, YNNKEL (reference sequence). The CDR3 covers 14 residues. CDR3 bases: TGTGCCAGCAGCCAAATGCGCGGGGGCGGTGAGCAGTTCTTC. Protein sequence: CASSQMRGGGEQFF.

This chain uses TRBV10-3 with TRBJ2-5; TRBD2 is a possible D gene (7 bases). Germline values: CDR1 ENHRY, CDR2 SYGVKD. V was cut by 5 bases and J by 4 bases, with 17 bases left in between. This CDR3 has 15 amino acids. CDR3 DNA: TGTGCCATCAGTTTCCGGGGGGCGAGGTCAGAGACCCAGTACTTC. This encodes CAISFRGARSETQYF.